The entry below gives a single T cell receptor beta chain sequence along with its context. Generated by immunoSEQ multiplex PCR, the TCRdb table keeps only in-frame clones and is missing some. The sample lists under 250,000 clones; under 90% were seen once. The data stem from a study of blood T cell repertoires in COVID-19. Looking at the study overall: Researchers got acute and convalescent COVID-19 samples from the United States, Italy and Spain.

V trimming: 5 bases; J trimming: 7 bases; junction bases outside the gene matches: 8. The CDR3 covers 15 residues. Germline CDR1 SGHTA, CDR2 FQGNSA. The receptor's source is a woman aged 55-69 years who had recovered from COVID-19. Input material: PBMCs or T cells enriched from blood (not recorded which). This rearrangement joins TRBV7-2 to TRBJ1-6; TRBD1 agrees at 7 bases. CDR3 protein: CASSSRQGWNSPLHF. The CDR3 nucleotides are TGTGCCAGCAGCAGCCGACAGGGTTGGAATTCACCCCTCCACTTT.